These T cell receptor beta chains were read from a single sample in a study of blood T cell repertoires in COVID-19. Generated by immunoSEQ multiplex PCR, the TCRdb table keeps only in-frame clones and is missing some. The sample shows tens of thousands of clones, 91% of them seen only once. The sequencing sample was made of peripheral blood. The receptors were sampled from a man in his fifties or sixties with acute or convalescent COVID-19. Each CDR3 is given with its conserved first and last residue. The order of the fields is J gene, V gene, D gene, clone size, CDR3 protein, CDR3 DNA. D genes are given only for firm matches. Clone size is stated in some rows and not others, as once, few, many or a class when expanded.

J gene: TRBJ2-1
V gene: TRBV6-5
D gene: TRBD1
clone size: -
CDR3 protein: CASSDPGTVWREQFF
CDR3 DNA: TGTGCCAGCAGCGACCCCGGGACAGTTTGGCGTGAGCAGTTCTTC

J gene: TRBJ1-2
V gene: TRBV6-5
D gene: -
clone size: -
CDR3 protein: CASSYGNREGYTF
CDR3 DNA: TGTGCCAGCAGTTACGGGAACAGGGAGGGCTACACCTTC

J gene: TRBJ2-1
V gene: TRBV15
D gene: TRBD1
clone size: -
CDR3 protein: CATSRLPGQGALSLIRDEQFF
CDR3 DNA: TGTGCCACCAGCCGCTTACCTGGACAGGGGGCGCTGAGTCTAATCAGAGATGAGCAGTTCTTC

J gene: TRBJ2-2
V gene: TRBV11-2
D gene: TRBD2
clone size: -
CDR3 protein: CASSLRVSGIGSTGELFF
CDR3 DNA: TGTGCCAGCAGCTTAAGGGTTAGCGGGATAGGCAGCACCGGGGAGCTGTTTTTT

J gene: TRBJ1-2
V gene: TRBV5-4
D gene: TRBD1
clone size: -
CDR3 protein: CASSFDRGLGYGYTF
CDR3 DNA: TGTGCCAGCAGCTTTGACAGGGGGCTTGGCTATGGCTACACCTTC

J gene: TRBJ2-5
V gene: TRBV6-5
D gene: -
clone size: -
CDR3 protein: CASSYAGFETQYF
CDR3 DNA: TGTGCCAGCAGTTACGCAGGCTTCGAGACCCAGTACTTC

J gene: TRBJ1-2
V gene: TRBV29-1
D gene: TRBD1
clone size: -
CDR3 protein: CSVAGAGQDYGYTF
CDR3 DNA: TGCAGCGTTGCGGGGGCTGGACAGGACTATGGCTACACCTTC

J gene: TRBJ2-4
V gene: TRBV5-1
D gene: TRBD2
clone size: -
CDR3 protein: CASSLAASGAKNIQYF
CDR3 DNA: TGCGCCAGCAGCTTGGCCGCTAGCGGGGCCAAAAACATTCAGTACTTC

J gene: TRBJ2-3
V gene: TRBV11-3
D gene: -
clone size: -
CDR3 protein: CASSFSDGVADTQYF
CDR3 DNA: TGTGCCAGCAGCTTTTCAGACGGGGTTGCAGATACGCAGTATTTT

J gene: TRBJ2-1
V gene: TRBV28
D gene: TRBD2
clone size: -
CDR3 protein: CAGGGTSGTYNEQFF
CDR3 DNA: TGTGCCGGAGGCGGGACTAGCGGAACCTACAATGAGCAGTTCTTC

J gene: TRBJ2-3
V gene: TRBV9
D gene: TRBD2
clone size: -
CDR3 protein: CASSVEASGRTDTQYF
CDR3 DNA: TGTGCCAGCAGCGTAGAGGCTAGCGGGAGAACAGATACGCAGTATTTT

J gene: TRBJ2-7
V gene: TRBV4-3
D gene: TRBD2
clone size: -
CDR3 protein: CASSQDRLAGAYEQYF
CDR3 DNA: TGCGCCAGCAGCCAAGATAGGCTAGCGGGAGCGTACGAGCAGTACTTC

J gene: TRBJ2-1
V gene: TRBV4-2
D gene: TRBD2
clone size: -
CDR3 protein: CASSQPGTMWEQFF
CDR3 DNA: TGTGCCAGCAGCCAGCCCGGGACTATGTGGGAGCAGTTCTTC

J gene: TRBJ1-4
V gene: TRBV6-5
D gene: TRBD1
clone size: -
CDR3 protein: CASSYMTGGDEKLFF
CDR3 DNA: TGTGCCAGCAGTTACATGACAGGGGGCGATGAAAAACTGTTTTTT

J gene: TRBJ2-4
V gene: TRBV11-1
D gene: -
clone size: -
CDR3 protein: CASSPGDTSKNIQYF
CDR3 DNA: TGTGCCAGCAGCCCCGGAGATACATCCAAAAACATTCAGTACTTC

J gene: TRBJ1-3
V gene: TRBV12-3/TRBV12-4
D gene: -
clone size: -
CDR3 protein: CASSSVRNTIYF
CDR3 DNA: TGTGCCAGCAGTTCGGTTCGAAACACCATATATTTT

J gene: TRBJ2-1
V gene: TRBV28
D gene: -
clone size: -
CDR3 protein: CASSLRQPYNEQFF
CDR3 DNA: TGTGCCAGCAGTTTGAGACAGCCCTACAATGAGCAGTTCTTC

J gene: TRBJ2-3
V gene: TRBV7-3
D gene: TRBD2
clone size: -
CDR3 protein: CASSLLTSGRLDTQYF
CDR3 DNA: TGTGCCAGCAGCTTACTGACTAGCGGGAGGTTGGATACGCAGTATTTT

J gene: TRBJ2-4
V gene: TRBV6-2/TRBV6-3
D gene: -
clone size: -
CDR3 protein: CASSPGTPNIQYF
CDR3 DNA: TGTGCCAGCAGTCCCGGGACACCAAACATTCAGTACTTC

J gene: TRBJ2-7
V gene: TRBV7-2
D gene: -
clone size: -
CDR3 protein: CASSLDSPGLLEQYF
CDR3 DNA: TGTGCCAGCAGCTTAGATTCTCCGGGACTCTTGGAGCAGTACTTC

J gene: TRBJ2-5
V gene: TRBV28
D gene: TRBD1
clone size: -
CDR3 protein: CASSGGQGAFEETQYF
CDR3 DNA: TGTGCCAGCAGCGGGGGACAGGGAGCCTTCGAGGAGACCCAGTACTTC

J gene: TRBJ2-7
V gene: TRBV28
D gene: TRBD1
clone size: -
CDR3 protein: CASSILQGANEQYF
CDR3 DNA: TGTGCCAGCAGTATTTTACAGGGGGCGAACGAGCAGTACTTC

J gene: TRBJ2-7
V gene: TRBV27
D gene: TRBD1
clone size: once
CDR3 protein: CASSNRQGPYEQYF
CDR3 DNA: TGTGCCAGCAGTAACCGACAGGGCCCCTACGAGCAGTACTTC

J gene: TRBJ1-2
V gene: TRBV9
D gene: TRBD1
clone size: -
CDR3 protein: CASSPLGQGGGYTF
CDR3 DNA: TGTGCCAGCAGCCCTCTCGGACAGGGAGGCGGCTACACCTTC

J gene: TRBJ1-3
V gene: TRBV4-2
D gene: TRBD1
clone size: once
CDR3 protein: CASSQDGEGADGNTIYF
CDR3 DNA: TGTGCCAGCAGCCAAGATGGCGAGGGGGCCGATGGAAACACCATATATTTT

J gene: TRBJ2-3
V gene: TRBV18
D gene: TRBD2
clone size: -
CDR3 protein: CASSPGTTNTDTQYF
CDR3 DNA: TGTGCCAGCTCACCAGGGACTACCAACACAGATACGCAGTATTTT

J gene: TRBJ1-1
V gene: TRBV5-1
D gene: -
clone size: -
CDR3 protein: CASSREGRGTPMEAFF
CDR3 DNA: TGCGCCAGCAGCCGCGAGGGCCGGGGGACGCCGATGGAGGCTTTCTTT

J gene: TRBJ2-7
V gene: TRBV5-1
D gene: -
clone size: -
CDR3 protein: CASSLAQGSSYEQYF
CDR3 DNA: TGCGCCAGCAGCTTGGCACAGGGCTCTTCCTACGAGCAGTACTTC

J gene: TRBJ2-1
V gene: TRBV20-1
D gene: -
clone size: -
CDR3 protein: CSARDRHEQFF
CDR3 DNA: TGCAGTGCTAGAGATCGTCATGAGCAGTTCTTC

J gene: TRBJ1-4
V gene: TRBV30
D gene: -
clone size: -
CDR3 protein: CAWGKTVENEKLFF
CDR3 DNA: TGTGCCTGGGGGAAGACAGTAGAAAATGAAAAACTGTTTTTT

J gene: TRBJ1-5
V gene: TRBV6-1
D gene: -
clone size: -
CDR3 protein: CASSWDTQGGPQHF
CDR3 DNA: TGTGCCAGCAGTTGGGACACCCAAGGGGGGCCCCAGCATTTT

J gene: TRBJ2-2
V gene: TRBV28
D gene: TRBD2
clone size: -
CDR3 protein: CASSQGLAGVDTGELFF
CDR3 DNA: TGTGCCAGCAGTCAGGGACTAGCGGGAGTTGACACCGGGGAGCTGTTTTTT

J gene: TRBJ2-3
V gene: TRBV4-2
D gene: -
clone size: -
CDR3 protein: CASSQDPPGAADTQYF
CDR3 DNA: TGTGCCAGCAGCCAAGATCCACCGGGAGCCGCAGATACGCAGTATTTT

J gene: TRBJ1-1
V gene: TRBV6-5
D gene: -
clone size: -
CDR3 protein: CASSSSRGTEAFF
CDR3 DNA: TGTGCCAGCAGTTCCTCCCGGGGCACTGAAGCTTTCTTT

J gene: TRBJ2-6
V gene: TRBV5-4
D gene: -
clone size: -
CDR3 protein: CASSNRSGANVLTF
CDR3 DNA: TGTGCCAGCAGTAACAGGTCTGGGGCCAACGTCCTGACTTTC

J gene: TRBJ1-1
V gene: TRBV9
D gene: TRBD1
clone size: -
CDR3 protein: CASSYRDRGSGGTEAFF
CDR3 DNA: TGTGCCAGCAGCTACCGGGACAGGGGCTCCGGGGGGACTGAAGCTTTCTTT

J gene: TRBJ2-5
V gene: TRBV20-1
D gene: -
clone size: -
CDR3 protein: CSASGETQYF
CDR3 DNA: TGCAGTGCTAGCGGAGAGACCCAGTACTTC